What follows are 21 T cell receptor beta chains derived from one specimen sequenced in a study of blood T cell repertoires in COVID-19. Assay used: immunoSEQ multiplex PCR; TCRdb lists only in-frame clones, some missing. The sample consists of some 250,000 clones, roughly 89% of them appearing once. Sequencing input: PBMCs or T cells enriched from blood (not recorded which). These receptors all stem from a man aged 35-49 years who had recovered from COVID-19.

The gene calls are TRBV29-1 and TRBJ1-1, with TRBD1 matching over 10 bases. CDR1 is SQVTM, CDR2 ANQGSEA, per germline. This CDR3 is 14 amino acids long. Trimming removed 7 bases from V and 2 bases from J; junction bases left unmatched: 7. CDR3 sequence: CSAVETGGNTEAFF. CDR3 DNA: TGCAGCGCCGTGGAGACAGGGGGCAACACTGAAGCTTTCTTT.

The chain carries TRBV7-3 and TRBJ2-7, with TRBD2 identical over 7 bases. Germline CDR1 and CDR2: SGHTA and FQGTGA. Trimming at V came to 6 bases and at J to 3 bases, leaving 2 bases not matched to a gene. This CDR3 spans 12 amino acids. CDR3 sequence (DNA): TGTGCCAGCAGATCGGGGGGCTACGAGCAGTACTTC. Protein product: CASRSGGYEQYF.

J is TRBJ1-2 and V is TRBV5-6; 11 bases agree with TRBD1. V lost 3 bases to trimming and J lost 6 bases; unmatched junction nucleotides: 1. Germline CDR1 reads SGHDT; CDR2 reads YYEEEE. The CDR3 has 13 residues. DNA of the CDR3: TGTGCCAGCAGCTGGGACAGGGGGAATGGCTACACCTTC. Residues: CASSWDRGNGYTF. The complete variable domain, with remaining parts taken from reference TRBV5-6 and TRBJ1-2, reads DAGVTQSPTHLIKTRGQQVTLRCSPKSGHDTVSWYQQALGQGPQFIFQYYEEEERQRGNFPDRFSGHQFPNYSSELNVNALLLGDSALYLCASSWDRGNGYTFGSGTRLTVV.

The J gene is TRBJ2-1, the V gene TRBV12-3 or TRBV12-4; D not resolved. V gave up 3 bases and J gave up 6 bases, with 6 bases separating them. This CDR3 has 12 amino acids. The CDR3 loop is CASSFVSNEQFF. CDR3 in DNA: TGTGCCAGCAGTTTCGTATCCAATGAGCAGTTCTTC.

The chain carries TRBV3-1 (or the pseudogene TRBV3-2) and TRBJ1-2, with D tentatively TRBD1 (5 bases). This CDR3 region has 16 residues. The V end was cut by 0 bases, the J end by 4 bases, with 15 bases between. Germline CDR1 reads LGHDT; CDR2 reads YNNKEL (reference sequence). CDR3 region: CASSQERDSGAYGYTF. The CDR3 nucleotides read TGTGCCAGCAGCCAAGAGAGGGACTCCGGGGCCTATGGCTACACCTTC.

The chain joins TRBV7-2 to TRBJ2-2; D is ambiguous. Germline CDR1 is SGHTA and CDR2 is FQGNSA. The V and J ends lost 0 bases and 5 bases respectively, with 13 bases between them. This CDR3 has 16 residues. CDR3 nucleotide sequence: TGTGCCAGCAGCTTAGCGTGGGCAGGCCGTACCGGGGAGCTGTTTTTT. This encodes CASSLAWAGRTGELFF.

This chain connects TRBV24-1 to TRBJ2-1; TRBD2 aligns across 10 bases. Germline CDR1 and CDR2: KGHDR and SFDVKD. The CDR3 runs 14 residues. Germline trimming cut 9 bases from V and 1 base from J; bases unmatched to any gene: 2. CDR3 amino acids: CATHSGRSYNEQFF. As DNA, the CDR3 is TGTGCCACCCATAGCGGGAGGTCCTACAATGAGCAGTTCTTC.

The chain joins TRBV7-8 to TRBJ1-2; possible D gene TRBD1, 6 bases. Trimming pared 1 base from V and 4 bases from J, leaving 13 bases between. Germline CDR1 reads SGHVS; CDR2 reads FQNEAQ. CDR3 length: 15 amino acids. The DNA for the CDR3 is TGTGCCAGCAGCTTAGGAGGACAGACTATCTATGGCTACACCTTC. Residues: CASSLGGQTIYGYTF.

The chain carries TRBV28 and TRBJ2-1; 7 bases agree with TRBD2. With V trimmed by 5 bases and J by 2 bases, 6 bases remained unmatched. The CDR3 sequence is 15 residues long. The germline V gene encodes CDR1 MDHEN and CDR2 SYDVKM. CDR3 protein: CASSPPGLAYNEQFF. CDR3 nucleotides: TGTGCCAGCAGTCCCCCCGGACTAGCCTACAATGAGCAGTTCTTC.

V and J are TRBV9 and TRBJ1-3, with a possible D match to TRBD1 (5 bases). Germline V gene sequence: CDR1 SGDLS, CDR2 YYNGEE. This CDR3 is 18 amino acids long. Trimming shortened V by 0 bases and J by 0 bases, and 16 bases separated the two germline ends. CDR3 bases: TGTGCCAGCAGCGTAGACCATCACAGGCCTAGCTCTGGAAACACCATATATTTT. It yields the protein CASSVDHHRPSSGNTIYF.

This sequence joins TRBV30 and TRBJ1-1; 7 positions match TRBD1. The CDR3 sequence is 17 residues long. Unmatched junction bases numbered 14, after V lost 1 base and J lost 3 bases. Germline V gives CDR1 GTSNPN, CDR2 SVGIG (reference sequence). CDR3 DNA: TGTGCCTGGAGTGCCCTCTTAAACTTTGGACAGGACACTGAAGCTTTCTTT. It translates to CAWSALLNFGQDTEAFF.

J is TRBJ2-7 and V is TRBV7-2; 7 bases are a match to TRBD2. The V segment lost 5 bases and the J segment 1 base; nucleotides outside the gene matches: 11. The CDR3 runs to 16 residues. Germline-derived CDR1 and CDR2 are SGHTA and FQGNSA. The CDR3 region is CASSPPWRAGSYEQYF. For the CDR3, the DNA is TGTGCCAGCAGCCCCCCGTGGAGAGCGGGATCCTACGAGCAGTACTTC.

The rearrangement uses TRBV4-1 and TRBJ2-2; 7 bases are a match to TRBD1. CDR3 size: 15 residues. The V gene's germline CDR1 is MGHRA and CDR2 YSYEKL. V lost 4 bases and J lost 2; bases outside the gene matches: 4. The CDR3 nucleotides read TGCGCCAGCAGCCTAACAGGGGTAAACACCGGGGAGCTGTTTTTT. It encodes CASSLTGVNTGELFF.

The V and J genes are TRBV7-2 and TRBJ2-7, with unresolved D. The CDR3 covers 12 residues. Trimming removed 1 base at V and 1 base at J, with 2 bases between. CDR1 and CDR2 from the germline V gene are SGHTA and FQGNSA. CDR3 residues: CASSLVSYEQYF. The CDR3 coding sequence is TGTGCCAGCAGCTTAGTATCCTACGAGCAGTACTTC.

The rearrangement uses TRBV5-6 and TRBJ2-7; TRBD1 matches at 10 bases. CDR3 length: 19 residues. V dropped 0 bases and J dropped 2; count of bases not matched to a gene: 14. CDR1 SGHDT and CDR2 YYEEEE come from the germline V gene. In DNA, the CDR3 is TGTGCCAGCAGCTTGGCTGGGACAGGGGATGCAAATTATGCCTACGAGCAGTACTTC. This translates into CASSLAGTGDANYAYEQYF.

The genes are TRBV7-9 and TRBJ1-3; D might be TRBD1 (6 bases). The CDR3 is 14 amino acids. Trimming cost V 5 bases and J 4 bases, with 12 bases left between them. The germline gives CDR1 SEHNR, CDR2 FQNEAQ (reference sequence). This CDR3 is CASSPQGSGNTIYF. CDR3 coding DNA: TGTGCCAGCAGCCCACAGGGTTCGGGAAACACCATATATTTT.

The CDR3: CASSDRVNQPQHF. CDR3 bases: TGTGCCAGCAGCGACAGGGTCAATCAGCCCCAGCATTTT. The V and J genes are TRBV6-5 and TRBJ1-5; 7 bases agree with TRBD1. The germline V gene has CDR1 MNHEY and CDR2 SVGAGI. The CDR3 has 13 residues. V dropped 6 bases and J dropped 3; count of bases not matched to a gene: 2.

Points on this clone: Other DNA sequences in this sample translate to the same CDR3. CDR3 sequence reads: CASSPGQTNTEAFF. The CDR3 DNA reads TGCGCCAGCAGCCCTGGACAGACGAACACTGAAGCTTTCTTT. This rearrangement joins TRBV5-1 to TRBJ1-1; perhaps TRBD1 as D (6 bases). From germline, CDR1 is SGHRS and CDR2 YFSETQ. CDR3 size: 14 residues. Deletions cut 4 bases from V and 1 base from J, with 11 bases between.

The V and J genes are TRBV7-8 and TRBJ1-2; 7 bases agree with TRBD1. V shed 2 bases and J 7 bases; nucleotides not matched to a gene: 13. CDR1 SGHVS and CDR2 FQNEAQ come from the germline V gene. The CDR3 extends over 16 amino acids. For the CDR3, the DNA is TGTGCCAGCAGCTTATGGCGACAGGGCAACTTTGTTGGCTACACCTTC. It translates to CASSLWRQGNFVGYTF.

The chain couples TRBV3-1 (or the pseudogene TRBV3-2) to TRBJ1-1; D unclear. The V and J ends lost 0 bases and 12 bases respectively, with 14 bases between them. Germline CDR1 LGHDT, CDR2 YNNKEL (reference sequence). The CDR3 loop spans 13 amino acids. The CDR3 coding sequence is TGTGCCAGCAGCCAAGATCCTTCGAGGAGATCTTTCTTT. Encoded protein: CASSQDPSRRSFF.

This clone was seen just once. This chain connects TRBV30 to TRBJ1-1; 9 bases are a match to TRBD1. Trimming cost V 6 bases and J 1 base; bases outside gene matches: 6. Germline CDR1 GTSNPN, CDR2 SVGIG (reference sequence). CDR3 length equals 14 residues. This chain's CDR3 is CACIGQGTNTEAFF. The CDR3 DNA reads as TGTGCCTGCATAGGACAGGGGACGAACACTGAAGCTTTCTTT.